A single sample is the source of the 23 T cell receptor beta chains below, sequenced in a study of blood T cell repertoires in COVID-19. Sequencing used immunoSEQ multiplex PCR; TCRdb keeps in-frame clones, though not all of them. The table records over 200,000 clones, roughly four fifths of them present only once. Sequenced sample: peripheral blood. The receptor source for this set is a woman aged 40 to 50 with acute or convalescent COVID-19.

The chain recombines TRBV29-1 with TRBJ2-7; D is possibly TRBD1 (6 bases). With 4 bases removed from V and 6 bases from J, the gap between germline ends came to 22 bases. CDR1 SQVTM and CDR2 ANQGSEA come from the germline V gene. The CDR3 spans 15 residues. The CDR3 nucleotides are TGCAGCGTTGTGGGGGCGCCTGGAGATGGCGTCGAGCAGTACTTC. Its protein product is CSVVGAPGDGVEQYF.

The chain recombines TRBV6-5 with TRBJ2-2; TRBD2 agrees at 9 bases. The V gene's germline CDR1 is MNHEY and CDR2 SVGAGI. V shed 2 bases and J 5 bases; nucleotides not matched to a gene: 6. This CDR3 contains 16 residues. For the CDR3, the DNA is TGTGCCAGCAGTTACAGGGCCGCGGGGGGGACCGGGGAGCTGTTTTTT. It translates to CASSYRAAGGTGELFF.

The genes are TRBV6-6 and TRBJ1-6; possible D gene TRBD1, 6 bases. CDR3 length: 14 amino acids. V lost 9 bases to trimming and J lost 8 bases, with 17 bases between them. Germline values: CDR1 MNHNY, CDR2 SVGAGI (reference sequence). CDR3: CASKIKEGDSPLHF. The CDR3 DNA reads TGTGCCAGTAAAATTAAAGAGGGGGATTCACCCCTCCACTTT.

V gene TRBV5-6 combines with J gene TRBJ1-2; D not certain. Germline V lookup: CDR1 SGHDT, CDR2 YYEEEE. The CDR3 has 15 amino acids. Between the trimmed V and J ends, which lost 3 bases and 4 bases, there was a span of 16 bases. In nucleotides, the CDR3 is TGTGCCAGCAGCTACCACGTGAGGGATTCCTATGGCTACACCTTC. This translates into CASSYHVRDSYGYTF.

This clone was picked up a small number of times. This chain links TRBV14 with TRBJ1-1; 9 nucleotides match TRBD1. This CDR3 is 16 amino acids long. Germline CDR1 and CDR2: SGHDN and FVKESK. The ends lost 4 bases at V and 3 bases at J; junction bases unmatched: 9. DNA of the CDR3: TGTGCCAGCAGCCTTATTACAGGGGGCGGGTACACTGAAGCTTTCTTT. Translated: CASSLITGGGYTEAFF.

The V and J genes are TRBV3-1 (or the pseudogene TRBV3-2) and TRBJ2-3; the match to TRBD1 covers 8 bases. The CDR3 sequence is 17 residues long. Germline lookup yields CDR1 LGHDT and CDR2 YNNKEL (reference sequence). The V segment lost 1 base and the J segment 1 base; nucleotides outside the gene matches: 7. CDR3 protein: CASSQAFEGQGTDTQYF. In nucleotides, the CDR3 is TGTGCCAGCAGCCAAGCTTTTGAGGGACAGGGCACAGATACGCAGTATTTT.

This chain connects TRBV7-2 to TRBJ2-3, with 8 nucleotides matching TRBD2. V shed 0 bases, J shed 0 bases, and the junction held 2 bases outside the gene matches. This CDR3 has 16 amino acids. The germline V gene encodes CDR1 SGHTA and CDR2 FQGNSA. CDR3 in DNA: TGTGCCAGCAGCTTAGCGTCTAGCGGGAGCACAGATACGCAGTATTTT. Its protein product is CASSLASSGSTDTQYF. Complete variable domain (other parts from reference TRBV7-2 and TRBJ2-3): GAGVSQSPSNKVTEKGKDVELRCDPISGHTALYWYRQSLGQGLEFLIYFQGNSAPDKSGLPSDRFSAERTGGSVSTLTIQRTQQEDSAVYLCASSLASSGSTDTQYFGPGTRLTVL.

The chain is built from TRBV24-1 and TRBJ2-1, with TRBD1 as a possible D gene (6 bases). Germline V CDR1 and CDR2: KGHDR, SFDVKD. V shed 4 bases and J shed 8 bases, with 17 bases lying between them. CDR3 length equals 15 residues. This CDR3 reads CATSETGQRGDEQFF. For the CDR3, the DNA is TGTGCCACCAGTGAAACTGGACAGCGCGGCGATGAGCAGTTCTTC.

The rearrangement uses TRBV6-5 and TRBJ2-7; a possible D gene is TRBD1 (6 bases). Germline V gives CDR1 MNHEY, CDR2 SVGAGI. The CDR3 extends over 14 amino acids. Between the trimmed V and J ends, which lost 2 bases and 3 bases, there was a span of 11 bases. CDR3 nucleotides: TGTGCCAGCAGTTACATAGGGGGTGGCTACGAGCAGTACTTC. Translation gives CASSYIGGGYEQYF.

This sequence joins TRBV5-6 and TRBJ1-1, with D unclear. The germline V gene has CDR1 SGHDT and CDR2 YYEEEE. The V gene lost 0 bases and the J gene lost 5 bases, with 8 bases spanning the gap. This CDR3 is 13 amino acids long. The CDR3, as DNA: TGTGCCAGCAGCTTGGATCGGGGTACTGAAGCTTTCTTT. It yields the protein CASSLDRGTEAFF.

This clone appeared a single time. The rearrangement uses TRBV7-9 and TRBJ2-3; TRBD2 agrees at 10 bases. The V segment lost 2 bases and the J segment 4 bases; nucleotides outside the gene matches: 9. Germline V lookup: CDR1 SEHNR, CDR2 FQNEAQ (reference sequence). The CDR3 extends over 17 amino acids. CDR3 region: CASSLTASGSIADTQYF. The CDR3 nucleotides read TGTGCCAGCAGCTTAACGGCTAGCGGGAGCATAGCAGATACGCAGTATTTT.

The V and J genes are TRBV4-1 and TRBJ2-1; TRBD2 agrees at 10 bases. Germline CDR1 MGHRA, CDR2 YSYEKL. V shed 8 bases, J shed 4 bases, and the junction held 8 bases outside the gene matches. The CDR3 covers 15 residues. CDR3 protein: CASGKLAGLYNEQFF. The CDR3 DNA is TGCGCCAGCGGGAAACTAGCGGGGCTTTACAATGAGCAGTTCTTC.

CDR3 amino acids: CASSQVGGSTDTQYF. CDR3 sequence (DNA): TGCGCCAGCAGCCAGGTTGGGGGCTCGACAGATACGCAGTATTTT. The chain combines TRBV5-1 with TRBJ2-3, with D possibly matching TRBD1 (6 bases). V lost 4 bases and J lost 3, with 15 bases in between. The V gene's germline CDR1 is SGHRS and CDR2 YFSETQ. The CDR3 runs 15 residues.

The chain joins TRBV12-3 or TRBV12-4 to TRBJ2-7; 11 bases align to TRBD2. The CDR3 consists of 13 residues. Losses at the gene ends were 6 bases for V and 7 bases for J; bases not matched to a gene: 5. CDR3 in amino acids: CASRLAGAGEQYF. In nucleotides, the CDR3 is TGTGCCAGCAGACTAGCGGGAGCGGGGGAGCAGTACTTC.

This chain uses TRBV19 with TRBJ2-1; 7 nucleotides align to TRBD1. The J segment lost 3 bases and the V segment lost 5 bases, leaving 4 bases of the junction unmatched. This CDR3 contains 14 residues. Germline CDR1 reads LNHDA; CDR2 reads SQIVND (reference sequence). The CDR3 coding sequence is TGTGCCAGTAGTGCCGGGACAGTCTACAATGAGCAGTTCTTC. Encoded protein: CASSAGTVYNEQFF.

This chain links TRBV3-1 (or the pseudogene TRBV3-2) with TRBJ2-2; 8 bases are shared with TRBD2. J gave up 5 bases and V 7 bases, and 6 bases lay outside the gene matches. CDR3 length equals 14 residues. Germline lookup yields CDR1 LGHDT and CDR2 YNNKEL (reference sequence). The CDR3 nucleotides read TGTGCCAGCACGGACAGCGGGAGAACCGGGGAGCTGTTTTTT. Translating gives CASTDSGRTGELFF.

The V and J genes are TRBV7-3 and TRBJ2-3; possibly TRBD2 for D (6 bases). V lost 7 bases to trimming and J lost 0 bases, with 8 bases between them. This CDR3 region has 13 residues. CDR1 is SGHTA, CDR2 FQGTGA, per germline. The CDR3 region has the DNA TGTGCCAGCACCCGGGGGAGCACAGATACGCAGTATTTT. Residues: CASTRGSTDTQYF.

This sequence joins TRBV6-5 and TRBJ2-3; D possibly corresponds to TRBD1 (6 bases). The length of the CDR3 is 12 residues. The germline V gene encodes CDR1 MNHEY and CDR2 SVGAGI. V was cut by 10 bases and J by 2 bases, with 10 bases left in between. The DNA of the CDR3 is TGTGCCACGGACAGACACACAGATACGCAGTATTTT. Amino acid sequence: CATDRHTDTQYF.

This chain's CDR3 is CASSLFLQETQYF. The CDR3 region has the DNA TGTGCCAGCAGCTTATTTTTACAAGAGACCCAGTACTTC. The chain has TRBV7-9 and TRBJ2-5; D gene ambiguous. Trimming took off 2 bases at V and 2 bases at J, with 6 bases between the two ends. CDR3 length: 13 residues. Germline assignment: CDR1 SEHNR and CDR2 FQNEAQ (reference sequence).

CDR3 in amino acids: CASSGDRGNTEAFF. For the CDR3, the DNA is TGTGCCAGCAGTGGGGACAGGGGGAACACTGAAGCTTTCTTT. The genes are TRBV2 and TRBJ1-1; 10 bases map to TRBD1. V shed 4 bases, J shed 1 base, and the junction held 0 bases outside the gene matches. Germline V gene lookup returns CDR1 SNHLY and CDR2 FYNNEI. This CDR3 has 14 residues.

The chain recombines TRBV28 with TRBJ2-2, with 7 positions matching TRBD1. The CDR3 has 16 amino acids. Looked up from germline, CDR1 is MDHEN and CDR2 is SYDVKM. J lost 3 bases, V lost 3 bases, and 7 bases had no gene match. The CDR3 DNA follows: TGTGCCAGCAGTTTCGAGGGGGCGCAGGACACCGGGGAGCTGTTTTTT. Translation gives CASSFEGAQDTGELFF.

CDR3 in amino acids: CASSKGLAGDEQYF. CDR3 sequence (DNA): TGTGCCAGCAGTAAGGGACTAGCGGGGGACGAGCAGTACTTC. The chain is built from TRBV6-6 and TRBJ2-7, with 14 bases identical to TRBD2. V dropped 5 bases and J dropped 5; count of bases not matched to a gene: 2. The CDR3 length is 14 residues. The V gene's germline CDR1 is MNHNY and CDR2 SVGAGI (reference sequence).

With regard to this clone: No DNA is shown, since the ends of the CDR3 on it are uncertain; the CDR3 is the one TCRdb lists. V is TRBV7-2 and J is TRBJ1-2; the listed D gene, TRBD1, was not tested against the DNA. The CDR3 extends over 12 residues, inclusive of both ends. Germline assignment: CDR1 SGHTA and CDR2 FQGNSA. CDR3 sequence reads: CASSFGGGALSF.